The rows below give T cell receptor beta chains drawn from one sample of a study of shared clonotypes between healthy human individuals. Profiled with immunoSEQ multiplex PCR; TCRdb holds only in-frame clones, not every one. This sample has hundreds of thousands of clones; around four fifths occur once, and the top ten carry more than 1.5%. Specimen: memory CD4+ T cells sorted from blood. The receptor source for this set is a woman in her 30s in good health. The CDR3 runs from the conserved cysteine through the conserved F or W. The D gene is left open where the match is weak.

j_gene | d_gene | v_gene | CDR3aa
TRBJ2-2 | . | TRBV7-9 | CASSLRGRYTGELFF
TRBJ2-5 | TRBD2 | TRBV5-1 | CASSFGLASETQYF
TRBJ2-5 | TRBD1 | TRBV4-2 | CASSQMTGTWETQYF
TRBJ2-1 | TRBD2 | TRBV25-1 | CASSELGSGGYNEQFF
TRBJ1-5 | . | TRBV6-5 | CASSDGSAKNQPQHF
TRBJ1-1 | . | TRBV11-2 | CASSFRGGTEAFF
TRBJ1-2 | . | TRBV30 | CAWSAPIRAQYGYTF
TRBJ1-4 | . | TRBV9 | CASSVGDLDEKLFF
TRBJ2-1 | . | TRBV19 | CASRAGYSYNEQFF
TRBJ1-3 | . | TRBV6-5 | CASRRGISGNTIYF
TRBJ2-6 | . | TRBV5-1 | CASSSGQSGANVLTF
TRBJ2-5 | . | TRBV7-2 | CASSLVREETQYF
TRBJ1-2 | . | TRBV10-2 | CASSDPRRNYGYTF
TRBJ2-7 | . | TRBV11-2 | CASSSQTYTEQYF
TRBJ1-2 | . | TRBV21-1 | CASSKVADSYYGYTF
TRBJ2-7 | . | TRBV5-1 | CASSPQSSYEQYF
TRBJ1-2 | . | TRBV5-1 | CASSSIGGRGYTF
TRBJ2-7 | TRBD1 | TRBV5-1 | CASSLGDRDQGEQYF
TRBJ2-3 | TRBD2 | TRBV29-1 | CSVGPPAGGLDTQYF
TRBJ1-3 | . | TRBV18 | CASSPGPGSGNTIYF
TRBJ2-7 | . | TRBV18 | CASSPRHDLYEQYF
TRBJ2-5 | . | TRBV5-4 | CASSLDEGTQYF
TRBJ2-1 | . | TRBV6-5 | CASSYRLENNEQFF
TRBJ1-1 | . | TRBV19 | CASSIMGGTTEAFF
TRBJ2-7 | TRBD1 | TRBV28 | CASSFFGTGFDEQYF
TRBJ2-3 | . | TRBV6-5 | CASSYFGGQTQYF
TRBJ2-5 | . | TRBV30 | CAWSHRDRETQYF
TRBJ2-1 | TRBD2 | TRBV5-1 | CASSSGLAGLDEQFF
TRBJ1-1 | . | TRBV4-1 | CASSQVQGSTEAFF